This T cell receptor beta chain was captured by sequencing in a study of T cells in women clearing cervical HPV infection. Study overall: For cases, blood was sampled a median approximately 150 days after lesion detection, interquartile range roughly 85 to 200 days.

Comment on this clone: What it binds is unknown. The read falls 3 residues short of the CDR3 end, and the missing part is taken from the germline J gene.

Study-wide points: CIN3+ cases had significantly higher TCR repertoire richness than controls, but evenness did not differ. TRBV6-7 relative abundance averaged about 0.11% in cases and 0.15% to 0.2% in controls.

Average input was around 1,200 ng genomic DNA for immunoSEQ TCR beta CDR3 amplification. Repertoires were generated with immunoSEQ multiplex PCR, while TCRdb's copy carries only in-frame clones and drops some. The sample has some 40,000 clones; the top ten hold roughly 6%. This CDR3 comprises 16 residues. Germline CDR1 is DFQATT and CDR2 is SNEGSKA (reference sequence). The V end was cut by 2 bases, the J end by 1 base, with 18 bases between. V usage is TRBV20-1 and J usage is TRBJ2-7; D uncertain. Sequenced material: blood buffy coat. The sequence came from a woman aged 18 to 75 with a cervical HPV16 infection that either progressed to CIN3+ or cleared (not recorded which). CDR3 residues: CSARTLAAHLSYEQYF. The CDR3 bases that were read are TGCAGTGCTAGAACCCTCGCGGCGCACCTATCCTACGAG.